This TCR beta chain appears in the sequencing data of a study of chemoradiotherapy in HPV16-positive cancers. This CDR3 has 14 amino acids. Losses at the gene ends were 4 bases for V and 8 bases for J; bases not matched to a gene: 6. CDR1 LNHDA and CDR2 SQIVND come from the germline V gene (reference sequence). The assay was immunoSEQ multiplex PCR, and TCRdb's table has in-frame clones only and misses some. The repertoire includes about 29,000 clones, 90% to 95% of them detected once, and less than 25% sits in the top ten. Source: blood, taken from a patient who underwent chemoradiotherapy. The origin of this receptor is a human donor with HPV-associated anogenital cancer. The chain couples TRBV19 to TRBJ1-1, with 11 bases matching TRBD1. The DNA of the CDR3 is TGTGCCAGTAGTAGGGGACAGGGGGTAGTCGAAGCTTTCTTT. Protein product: CASSRGQGVVEAFF.